Following are 31 T cell receptor beta chains from one sample sequenced in a study of shared clonotypes between healthy human individuals. TCRdb's table, derived via immunoSEQ multiplex PCR, lists solely in-frame clones and lacks some. Of about 1 million clones in the sample, around 76% are singletons; the top ten hold approximately 1.3%. Sequenced sample: memory CD4+ T cells sorted from blood. Documented subset: CD45RA-negative fraction. These receptors were taken from a man between 18 and 29 years old in good health.

The rearrangement uses TRBV5-4 and TRBJ2-6; a weak D match, TRBD1 (5 bases). The germline CDR1 and CDR2 sequences are SGHNT and YYREEE (reference sequence). Trimming left V 4 bases short and J 0 bases short, with 11 bases between. CDR3 size: 16 residues. CDR3 DNA: TGTGCCAGCAGCCCTACAGGTTCCTCTGGGGCCAACGTCCTGACTTTC. Translated, it gives CASSPTGSSGANVLTF.

The chain joins TRBV27 to TRBJ2-1; 12 bases line up with TRBD2. The CDR3 consists of 17 residues. Trimming removed 3 bases from V and 9 bases from J; junction bases left unmatched: 12. The germline gives CDR1 MNHEY, CDR2 SMNVEV (reference sequence). The CDR3 DNA sequence: TGTGCCAGCAGTTTTCTACGTTCTAGCGGGAGGGCCACTGAGCAGTTCTTC. Translation: CASSFLRSSGRATEQFF.

The chain couples TRBV19 to TRBJ2-7; no reliable D call. CDR1 LNHDA and CDR2 SQIVND come from the germline V gene (reference sequence). V was clipped by 3 bases and J by 0 bases, with 9 bases between them. The CDR3 runs 14 residues. CDR3 coding DNA: TGTGCCAGTAGTATTACAGCGACCTCCTACGAGCAGTACTTC. Translation: CASSITATSYEQYF. The variable domain in full, completed from reference TRBV19 and TRBJ2-7, reads DGGITQSPKYLFRKEGQNVTLSCEQNLNHDAMYWYRQDPGQGLRLIYYSQIVNDFQKGDIAEGYSVSREKKESFPLTVTSAQKNPTAFYLCASSITATSYEQYFGPGTRLTVT.

The chain is built from TRBV19 and TRBJ2-7, with no clear D. Germline V lookup: CDR1 LNHDA, CDR2 SQIVND (reference sequence). The germline V and J ends were trimmed by 3 bases and 2 bases, with 11 bases remaining between them. This CDR3 contains 14 residues. The CDR3: CASSIYHGTYEQYF. The CDR3 DNA reads TGTGCCAGTAGTATCTACCACGGAACCTACGAGCAGTACTTC.

This chain links TRBV6-6 with TRBJ2-1; the D is unclear. CDR3 length: 12 amino acids. V shed 5 bases and J shed 8 bases, with 10 bases lying between them. CDR1 MNHNY and CDR2 SVGAGI come from the germline V gene (reference sequence). The CDR3, as DNA: TGTGCCAGCAGTCAGAACCGGGATGAGCAGTTCTTC. This sequence encodes CASSQNRDEQFF.

The chain employs TRBV11-2 and TRBJ1-6; unclear D gene. CDR1 is SGHAT, CDR2 FQNNGV, per germline. Trimming pared 3 bases from V and 7 bases from J, leaving 10 bases between. The CDR3 extends over 14 amino acids. The CDR3 region has the DNA TGTGCCAGCAGCTTCGGCGCGGGGAATTCACCCCTCCACTTT. Encoded protein: CASSFGAGNSPLHF.

This sequence joins TRBV6-1 and TRBJ2-3; D uncertain. V was trimmed by 7 bases and J by 2 bases, leaving 7 bases between them. The CDR3 runs to 12 residues. Germline lookup yields CDR1 MNHNS and CDR2 SASEGT. DNA for the CDR3: TGTGCCAGCACTATGGACACAGATACGCAGTATTTT. Translation gives CASTMDTDTQYF.

This clone was seen only once. V is TRBV10-2 and J is TRBJ2-7; TRBD1 matches at 8 bases. The V segment lost 4 bases and the J segment 2 bases; nucleotides outside the gene matches: 7. CDR3 length equals 15 residues. The germline CDR1 and CDR2 sequences are WSHSY and SAAADI. This CDR3 reads CASSGGDRNTYEQYF. CDR3 sequence (DNA): TGCGCCAGCAGTGGGGGGGACAGGAATACCTACGAGCAGTACTTC.

This clone occurred once. The CDR3 bases are TGCGCCAGCAGCCAATCCCAGGGAATCACCAATGAGCAGTTCTTC. Amino acid sequence: CASSQSQGITNEQFF. The chain recombines TRBV4-1 with TRBJ2-1; possibly TRBD1 for D (5 bases). CDR3 length: 15 amino acids. Germline V CDR1 and CDR2: MGHRA, YSYEKL. V lost 2 bases and J lost 6, with 14 bases in between.

J is TRBJ1-1 and V is TRBV27; maybe TRBD1 (5 bases). Trimming cost V 6 bases and J 1 base, with 18 bases left between them. The germline V gene encodes CDR1 MNHEY and CDR2 SMNVEV (reference sequence). This CDR3 region has 16 residues. CDR3 sequence: CASRKAGWGGNTEAFF. Here the CDR3 DNA reads TGTGCCAGCAGGAAAGCAGGGTGGGGTGGGAACACTGAAGCTTTCTTT.

This clone appeared a single time. This chain connects TRBV30 to TRBJ2-1; tentatively, D is TRBD2 (6 bases). Trimming removed 2 bases at V and 2 bases at J, with 10 bases between. This CDR3 region has 14 residues. Germline V lookup: CDR1 GTSNPN, CDR2 SVGIG (reference sequence). CDR3 sequence (DNA): TGTGCCTGGAGTTTTAGCGGTCCCTACAATGAGCAGTTCTTC. It yields the protein CAWSFSGPYNEQFF.

The sample holds a few counts of this clone. The chain recombines TRBV2 with TRBJ1-5; TRBD1 might be the D (5 bases). Germline assignment: CDR1 SNHLY and CDR2 FYNNEI. V lost 4 bases to trimming and J lost 7 bases, with 11 bases between them. This CDR3 region has 13 residues. Here the CDR3 reads CASSGAGDQPQHF. The DNA of the CDR3 is TGTGCCAGCAGTGGAGCGGGGGACCAGCCCCAGCATTTT.

V is TRBV7-2 and J is TRBJ2-1; the match to TRBD2 covers 11 bases. The CDR3 is 15 residues long. V was clipped by 5 bases and J by 7 bases; unmatched bases: 7. The germline V gene has CDR1 SGHTA and CDR2 FQGNSA. The chain's CDR3 is CASSRPGLAVNEQFF. The CDR3 DNA is TGTGCCAGCAGCCGACCGGGACTAGCGGTAAATGAGCAGTTCTTC.

In this sample, this clone turned up a few times. The gene calls are TRBV7-2 and TRBJ1-6; 9 bases fit TRBD1. CDR1 and CDR2 (germline): SGHTA, FQGNSA. The J segment lost 8 bases and the V segment lost 4 bases, leaving 9 bases of the junction unmatched. This CDR3 has 16 amino acids. CDR3 region: CASSSRQGVGYSPLHF. In DNA, the CDR3 is TGTGCCAGCAGCTCCCGACAGGGGGTAGGTTATTCACCCCTCCACTTT.

The chain is built from TRBV5-4 and TRBJ1-6; D is perhaps TRBD1 (6 bases). Trimming shortened V by 7 bases and J by 6 bases, and 17 bases separated the two germline ends. Germline V gene data show CDR1 as SGHNT and CDR2 as YYREEE (reference sequence). The CDR3 totals 15 residues. CDR3 sequence (DNA): TGTGCCAGCGGAAACCCGGGACAAGTTAATTCACCCCTCCACTTT. Protein sequence: CASGNPGQVNSPLHF.

The chain is built from TRBV6-1 and TRBJ1-6, with 8 nucleotides matching TRBD1. V lost 5 bases to trimming and J lost 10 bases; unmatched junction nucleotides: 4. CDR1 is MNHNS and CDR2 is SASEGT in the germline V gene. The CDR3 runs to 13 residues. The CDR3 nucleotides are TGTGCCAGCAGTTCGACAGGGGTCTCACCCCTCCACTTT. Its translation: CASSSTGVSPLHF.

The rearrangement uses TRBV19 and TRBJ1-1; the D is unclear. CDR1 and CDR2 from the germline V gene are LNHDA and SQIVND (reference sequence). V was pared by 7 bases and J by 0 bases, with 15 bases between. CDR3 length equals 15 residues. CDR3 in DNA: TGTGCCAGTACTCACCAGCAGGCACTGAACACTGAAGCTTTCTTT. Its translation is CASTHQQALNTEAFF.

The chain carries TRBV11-2 and TRBJ1-5; D may be TRBD1 (6 bases). Looked up from germline, CDR1 is SGHAT and CDR2 is FQNNGV. The CDR3 has 18 amino acids. The V end was cut by 6 bases, the J end by 1 base, with 22 bases between. CDR3 sequence (DNA): TGTGCCAGCAGAACACAGGGAATGGGGCTAGTGAGCAATCAGCCCCAGCATTTT. Protein: CASRTQGMGLVSNQPQHF.

Regarding this clone: This may be a read error, as it is one base from a much larger clone. The same CDR3 can be traced to other DNA sequences in this sample. The gene calls are TRBV11-3 and TRBJ2-1, with 12 positions matching TRBD2. Germline CDR1 reads SGHNT; CDR2 reads YENEEA. After removal of 3 bases from V and 4 bases from J, the junction contained 1 base not matched to a gene. CDR3 length equals 15 residues. The CDR3 sequence: CASSLGLAGYNEQFF. CDR3 coding DNA: TGTGCCAGCAGCTTGGGACTAGCGGGTTACAATGAGCAGTTCTTC. The full variable domain, in which reference TRBV11-3 and TRBJ2-1 provide the parts outside the CDR3, is EAGVVQSPRYKIIEKKQPVAFWCNPISGHNTLYWYLQNLGQGPELLIRYENEEAVDDSQLPKDRFSAERLKGVDSTLKIQPAELGDSAVYLCASSLGLAGYNEQFFGPGTRLTVL.

The count of this clone is one. J is TRBJ1-4 and V is TRBV7-9; no firm D call. Trimming left V 5 bases short and J 8 bases short, with 21 bases between. Germline V lookup: CDR1 SEHNR, CDR2 FQNEAQ (reference sequence). The CDR3 covers 16 residues. CDR3: CASSPSGREGREKLFF. CDR3 coding DNA: TGTGCCAGCAGCCCTAGTGGTCGGGAGGGCCGGGAAAAACTGTTTTTT.

The sample holds a few counts of this clone. V usage is TRBV12-5 and J usage is TRBJ2-3; D uncertain. Germline loops: CDR1 LGHNT, CDR2 FRNRAP. The germline V and J ends were trimmed by 2 bases and 3 bases, with 6 bases remaining between them. The length of the CDR3 is 13 residues. The DNA for the CDR3 is TGTGCTAGTGGTTTGTCGTGGACAGATACGCAGTATTTT. Translating it yields CASGLSWTDTQYF. Drawing the rest from reference TRBV12-5 and TRBJ2-3, the complete variable domain is DARVTQTPRHKVTEMGQEVTMRCQPILGHNTVFWYRQTMMQGLELLAYFRNRAPLDDSGMPKDRFSAEMPDATLATLKIQPSEPRDSAVYFCASGLSWTDTQYFGPGTRLTVL.

This clone was observed once. V gene TRBV29-1 combines with J gene TRBJ2-7; D may be TRBD1 (6 bases). Germline CDR1 reads SQVTM; CDR2 reads ANQGSEA. This CDR3 contains 14 residues. Between the trimmed V and J ends, which lost 0 bases and 5 bases, there was a span of 14 bases. The CDR3 DNA is TGCAGCGTTGAAGATATAACAGGGATCCACGAGCAGTACTTC. It translates to CSVEDITGIHEQYF.

V usage is TRBV6-5 and J usage is TRBJ2-7, with 8 bases matching TRBD1. Germline V CDR1 and CDR2: MNHEY, SVGAGI. V gave up 6 bases and J gave up 3 bases; unmatched junction bases: 10. The CDR3 has 15 amino acids. The CDR3 DNA reads TGTGCCAGCAGAATCGGACAGGGCGGGATCTACGAGCAGTACTTC. Its translation: CASRIGQGGIYEQYF.

This sequence joins TRBV12-5 and TRBJ1-5; D is unclear. The CDR3 has 17 residues. Germline V CDR1 and CDR2: LGHNT, FRNRAP. The V end lost 0 bases, the J end lost 2 bases, and 14 bases lay between the germline ends. The CDR3 nucleotides read TGTGCTAGTGGTTTGGTACTTGGGGTCGGGGGCAATCAGCCCCAGCATTTT. Encoded protein: CASGLVLGVGGNQPQHF.

The chain has TRBV19 and TRBJ2-7, with D possibly matching TRBD1 (6 bases). This CDR3 has 14 amino acids. Germline V gene lookup returns CDR1 LNHDA and CDR2 SQIVND (reference sequence). Between the trimmed V and J ends, which lost 9 bases and 6 bases, there was a span of 21 bases. The CDR3 DNA reads as TGTGCCAGCTCTACCATTACAGGGTCCGGCGAGCAGTACTTC. This sequence encodes CASSTITGSGEQYF.

The chain is built from TRBV5-1 and TRBJ2-3, with 15 positions matching TRBD2. The V gene's germline CDR1 is SGHRS and CDR2 YFSETQ. With V trimmed by 2 bases and J by 0 bases, 7 bases remained unmatched. The CDR3 runs 19 residues. CDR3 protein: CASSFRTSGGAASTDTQYF. CDR3 bases: TGCGCCAGCAGCTTCCGGACTAGCGGGGGGGCCGCCAGCACAGATACGCAGTATTTT.

With regard to this clone: This sample also contains other DNA sequences that code for the same CDR3. V gene TRBV2 combines with J gene TRBJ1-5; perhaps TRBD1 as D (6 bases). This CDR3 has 14 residues. V was pared by 4 bases and J by 4 bases, with 11 bases between. Germline V gene sequence: CDR1 SNHLY, CDR2 FYNNEI. CDR3 protein: CASSAGQGNQPQHF. The CDR3 nucleotides are TGTGCCAGCAGTGCAGGGCAGGGGAATCAGCCCCAGCATTTT.

In this sample, this clone turned up a few times. This chain joins TRBV19 and TRBJ1-2; D is unresolved. CDR1 and CDR2 (germline): LNHDA, SQIVND (reference sequence). With 7 bases removed from V and 1 base from J, the gap between germline ends came to 16 bases. The CDR3 covers 15 residues. CDR3 bases: TGTGCCAGTACCCGAGGAGTCCTTAATAACTATGGCTACACCTTC. The encoded protein is CASTRGVLNNYGYTF.

This clone turned up a few times. The CDR3 reads CASSSPRMGYEQYF. As DNA, the CDR3 is TGTGCCAGCAGTTCCCCTCGGATGGGCTACGAGCAGTACTTC. The chain has TRBV21-1 and TRBJ2-7. TRBV21-1 corresponds to a pseudogene. The CDR3 totals 14 residues.

This chain connects TRBV11-1 to TRBJ2-1, with 8 bases that match TRBD1. From germline, CDR1 is SGHAT and CDR2 FQDESV (reference sequence). The CDR3 extends over 14 amino acids. With 8 bases clipped from V and 0 bases from J, the junction kept 3 bases outside the gene matches. Here the CDR3 reads CASGQGGSYNEQFF. CDR3 coding DNA: TGTGCCAGCGGACAGGGAGGCTCCTACAATGAGCAGTTCTTC.

This clone was recorded a few times. V usage is TRBV27 and J usage is TRBJ1-1; D not certain. This CDR3 is built from 15 residues. The germline V gene encodes CDR1 MNHEY and CDR2 SMNVEV (reference sequence). Trimming cost V 5 bases and J 0 bases, with 13 bases left between them. The CDR3 region is CASSLLAPMNTEAFF. Written as DNA, the CDR3 is TGTGCCAGCAGTCTACTAGCCCCGATGAACACTGAAGCTTTCTTT.